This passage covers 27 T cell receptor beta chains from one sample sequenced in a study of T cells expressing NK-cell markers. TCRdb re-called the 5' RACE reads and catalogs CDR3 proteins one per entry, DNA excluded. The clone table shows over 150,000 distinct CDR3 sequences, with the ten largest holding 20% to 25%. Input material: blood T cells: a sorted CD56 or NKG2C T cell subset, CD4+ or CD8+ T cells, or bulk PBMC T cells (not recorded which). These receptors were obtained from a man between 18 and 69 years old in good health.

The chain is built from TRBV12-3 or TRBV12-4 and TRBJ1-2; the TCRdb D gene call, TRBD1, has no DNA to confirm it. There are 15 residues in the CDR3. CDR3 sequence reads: CASSGLDRSSYGYTF.

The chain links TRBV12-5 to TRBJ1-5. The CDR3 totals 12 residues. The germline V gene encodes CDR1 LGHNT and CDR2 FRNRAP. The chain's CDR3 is CASGYGRQPQHF.

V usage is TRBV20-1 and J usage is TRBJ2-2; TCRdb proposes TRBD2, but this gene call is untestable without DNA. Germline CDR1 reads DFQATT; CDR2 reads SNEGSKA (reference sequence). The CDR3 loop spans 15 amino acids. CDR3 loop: CSATTGTRNTGELFF.

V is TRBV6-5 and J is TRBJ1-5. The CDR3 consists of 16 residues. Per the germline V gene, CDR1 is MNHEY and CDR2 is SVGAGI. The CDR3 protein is CASSYSKPYSNQPQHF.

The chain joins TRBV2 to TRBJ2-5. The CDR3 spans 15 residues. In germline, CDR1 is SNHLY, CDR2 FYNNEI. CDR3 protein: CASSEFNIAAETQYF. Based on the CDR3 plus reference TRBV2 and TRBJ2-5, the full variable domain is EPEVTQTPSHQVTQMGQEVILRCVPISNHLYFYWYRQILGQKVEFLVSFYNNEISEKSEIFDDQFSVERPDGSNFTLKIRSTKLEDSAMYFCASSEFNIAAETQYFGPGTRLLVL.

The CDR3 here is CASSLRIPKRPQHF. The V and J genes are TRBV28 and TRBJ1-5. This CDR3 contains 14 residues. The germline V gene has CDR1 MDHEN and CDR2 SYDVKM.

This chain's CDR3 is CASRSSTYEQYF. This chain links TRBV11-2 with TRBJ2-7. In germline, CDR1 is SGHAT, CDR2 FQNNGV. CDR3 length: 12 amino acids.

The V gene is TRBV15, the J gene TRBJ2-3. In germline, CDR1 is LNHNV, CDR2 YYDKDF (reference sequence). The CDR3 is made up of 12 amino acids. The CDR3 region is CATSTGTDTQYF.

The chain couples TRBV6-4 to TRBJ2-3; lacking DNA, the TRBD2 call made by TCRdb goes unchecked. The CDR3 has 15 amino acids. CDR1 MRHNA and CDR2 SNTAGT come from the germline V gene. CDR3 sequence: CASSEVAGGLDTQYF.

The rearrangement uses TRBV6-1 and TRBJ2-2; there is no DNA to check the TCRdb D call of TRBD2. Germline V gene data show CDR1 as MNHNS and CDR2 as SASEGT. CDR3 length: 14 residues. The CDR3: CASTLALNTGELFF.

CDR3 sequence reads: CASSQTAYRGPSRTKETQYF. This chain uses TRBV23-1 with TRBJ2-5; lacking DNA, the TRBD2 call made by TCRdb goes unchecked. TRBV23-1 is identified as an open reading frame with a role that is uncertain. CDR3 length equals 20 residues.

The CDR3 loop reads CSARAWGTEQFF. The rearrangement links TRBV20-1 to TRBJ2-1; TCRdb's D gene call, TRBD1, goes unchecked for lack of DNA. Per the germline V gene, CDR1 is DFQATT and CDR2 is SNEGSKA (reference sequence). This CDR3 is 12 amino acids long.

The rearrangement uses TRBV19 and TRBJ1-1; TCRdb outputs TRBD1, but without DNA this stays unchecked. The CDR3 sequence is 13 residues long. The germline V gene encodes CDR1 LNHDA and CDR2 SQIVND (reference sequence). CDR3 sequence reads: CASKETANTEAFF.

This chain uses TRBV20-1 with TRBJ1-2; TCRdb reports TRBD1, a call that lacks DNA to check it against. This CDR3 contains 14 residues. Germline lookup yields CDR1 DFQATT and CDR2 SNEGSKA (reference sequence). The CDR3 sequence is CSARARSSLYGYTF.

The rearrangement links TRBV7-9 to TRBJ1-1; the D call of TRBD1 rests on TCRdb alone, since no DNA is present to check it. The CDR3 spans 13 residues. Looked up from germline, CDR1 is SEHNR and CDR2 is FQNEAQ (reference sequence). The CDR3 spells CASSFGQVTEAFF.

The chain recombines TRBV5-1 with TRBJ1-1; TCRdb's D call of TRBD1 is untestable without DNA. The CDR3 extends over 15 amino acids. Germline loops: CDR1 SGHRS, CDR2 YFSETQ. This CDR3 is CASSLVVGGNTEAFF.

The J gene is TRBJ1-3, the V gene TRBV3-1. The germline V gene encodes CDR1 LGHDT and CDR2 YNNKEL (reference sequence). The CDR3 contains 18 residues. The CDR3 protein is CASSQDTRRLLSGNTIYF.

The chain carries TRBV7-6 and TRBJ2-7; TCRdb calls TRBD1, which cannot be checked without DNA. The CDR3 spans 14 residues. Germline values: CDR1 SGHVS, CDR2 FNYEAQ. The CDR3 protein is CASSTGQGADEQYF.

The CDR3 here is CASSLDYFAKNIQYF. The chain links TRBV5-1 to TRBJ2-4. The length of the CDR3 is 15 residues. Per germline, CDR1 SGHRS and CDR2 YFSETQ. Using reference TRBV5-1 and TRBJ2-4 for the parts outside the CDR3, the full variable domain is KAGVTQTPRYLIKTRGQQVTLSCSPISGHRSVSWYQQTPGQGLQFLFEYFSETQRNKGNFPGRFSGRQFSNSRSEMNVSTLELGDSALYLCASSLDYFAKNIQYFGAGTRLSVL.

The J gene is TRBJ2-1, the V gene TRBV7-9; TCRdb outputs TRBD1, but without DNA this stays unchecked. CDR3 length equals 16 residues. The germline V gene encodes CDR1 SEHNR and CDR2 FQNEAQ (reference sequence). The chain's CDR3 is CASGRGAGLVFDEQFF.

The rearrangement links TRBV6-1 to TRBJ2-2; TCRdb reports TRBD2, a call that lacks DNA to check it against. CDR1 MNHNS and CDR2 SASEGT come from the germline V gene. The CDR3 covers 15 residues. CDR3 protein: CASSEWRGGTGELFF.

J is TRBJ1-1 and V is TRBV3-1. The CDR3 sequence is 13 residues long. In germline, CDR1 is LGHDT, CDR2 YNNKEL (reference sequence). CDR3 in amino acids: CASSLGWDTEAFF.

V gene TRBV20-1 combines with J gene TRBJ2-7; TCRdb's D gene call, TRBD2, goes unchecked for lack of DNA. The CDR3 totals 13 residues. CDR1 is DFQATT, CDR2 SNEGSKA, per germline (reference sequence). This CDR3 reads CSASQRGGYEQYF.

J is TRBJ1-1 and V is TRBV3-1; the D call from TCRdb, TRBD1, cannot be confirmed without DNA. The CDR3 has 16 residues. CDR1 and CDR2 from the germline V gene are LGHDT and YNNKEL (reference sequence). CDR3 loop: CASSPWAGDMNTEAFF. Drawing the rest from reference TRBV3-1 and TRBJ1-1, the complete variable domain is DTAVSQTPKYLVTQMGNDKSIKCEQNLGHDTMYWYKQDSKKFLKIMFSYNNKELIINETVPNRFSPKSPDKAHLNLHINSLELGDSAVYFCASSPWAGDMNTEAFFGQGTRLTVV.

The CDR3 sequence is CASSLSLAYEQYF. V is TRBV7-9 and J is TRBJ2-7. Germline V gene sequence: CDR1 SEHNR, CDR2 FQNEAQ (reference sequence). CDR3 length: 13 residues.

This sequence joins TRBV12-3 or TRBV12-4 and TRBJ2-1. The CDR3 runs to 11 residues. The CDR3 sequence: CASRVEYEQFF.

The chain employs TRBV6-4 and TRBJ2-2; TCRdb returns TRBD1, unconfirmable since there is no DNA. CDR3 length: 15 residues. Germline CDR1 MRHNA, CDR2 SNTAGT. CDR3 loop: CASSDGTENTGELFF.